The 5 T cell receptor beta chains below come from one sample, sequenced in a study of blood T cells in healthy people across ages. Alongside a J-beta primer mix, a sample-barcoded 5' primer served in a second PCR lasting about 7 to 12 cycles. TCRdb ran MiXCR on the 5' RACE reads and lists one entry per CDR3 protein. The sample consists of around 650,000 distinct CDR3 sequences, around 32% of them appearing once. Sequencing was carried out using blood. The receptor set was obtained from a woman aged 80 or over in good health.

The CDR3 spells CASKSVGGGFSRGNEKLFF. Written as DNA, the CDR3 is TGTGCCAGCAAAAGCGTGGGGGGCGGTTTTAGTAGGGGGAATGAAAAACTGTTTTTT. The rearrangement uses TRBV6-1 and TRBJ1-4; tentatively, D is TRBD1 (6 bases). Germline CDR1 and CDR2: MNHNS and SASEGT. The CDR3 is 19 residues long. Trimming left V 7 bases short and J 5 bases short, with 29 bases between.

This clonotype has more than one count but fewer than ten. The chain couples TRBV15 to TRBJ1-5, with D hard to call. This CDR3 contains 15 residues. Germline V gene data show CDR1 as LNHNV and CDR2 as YYDKDF (reference sequence). Deletions cut 8 bases from V and 0 bases from J, with 14 bases between. Here the CDR3 reads CATAAGRSSNQPQHF. CDR3 DNA: TGTGCCACCGCGGCGGGGAGATCTAGCAATCAGCCCCAGCATTTT.

CDR3 DNA: TGTGCCAGCAGCCACGAGGGACAGGGGGCCGTCAAGAACTATGGCTACACCTTC. It codes for CASSHEGQGAVKNYGYTF. The V and J genes are TRBV7-2 and TRBJ1-2; TRBD1 aligns across 12 bases. Germline V gives CDR1 SGHTA, CDR2 FQGNSA. The CDR3 loop spans 18 amino acids. V lost 5 bases and J lost 2; bases outside the gene matches: 12. The variable domain in full, completed from reference TRBV7-2 and TRBJ1-2, reads GAGVSQSPSNKVTEKGKDVELRCDPISGHTALYWYRQSLGQGLEFLIYFQGNSAPDKSGLPSDRFSAERTGGSVSTLTIQRTQQEDSAVYLCASSHEGQGAVKNYGYTFGSGTRLTVV.

This chain uses TRBV5-1 with TRBJ1-4, with a possible D match to TRBD1 (5 bases). This CDR3 has 17 residues. CDR1 is SGHRS and CDR2 is YFSETQ in the germline V gene. Trimming left V 3 bases short and J 0 bases short, with 15 bases between. CDR3 DNA sequence: TGCGCCAGCAGCTCTGGTCCGACAGTTGCAACTAATGAAAAACTGTTTTTT. Translated: CASSSGPTVATNEKLFF.

The gene calls are TRBV7-2 and TRBJ2-3; 9 bases are shared with TRBD2. The germline CDR1 and CDR2 sequences are SGHTA and FQGNSA. Trimming took 5 bases from V and 2 from J; bases not matched to a gene: 5. The length of the CDR3 is 15 residues. The CDR3 DNA sequence: TGTGCCAGCAGCCTTAGCGGGGGCTACACAGATACGCAGTATTTT. Translated, it gives CASSLSGGYTDTQYF.